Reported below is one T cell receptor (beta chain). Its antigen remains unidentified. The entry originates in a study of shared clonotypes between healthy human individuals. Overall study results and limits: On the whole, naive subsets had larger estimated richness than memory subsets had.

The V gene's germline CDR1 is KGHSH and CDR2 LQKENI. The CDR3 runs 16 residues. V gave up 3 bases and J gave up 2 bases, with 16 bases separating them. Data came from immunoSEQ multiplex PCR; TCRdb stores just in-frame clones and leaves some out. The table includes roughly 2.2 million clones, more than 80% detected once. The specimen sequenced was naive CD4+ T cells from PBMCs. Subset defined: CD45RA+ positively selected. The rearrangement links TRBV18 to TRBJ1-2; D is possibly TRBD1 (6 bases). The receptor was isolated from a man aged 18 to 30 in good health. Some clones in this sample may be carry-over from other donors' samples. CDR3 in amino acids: CASSPVIQGLNYGYTF. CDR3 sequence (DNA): TGTGCCAGCTCACCGGTAATTCAGGGGCTAAACTATGGCTACACCTTC.